In its sample, the clone carrying this TCR beta chain was seen many times. The antigen is undetermined. This entry belongs to a study of T-cell reconstitution after alpha-beta-depleted transplantation in children. Study-wide findings and caveats: Counts and diversity of T cells one year after transplant came mostly from newly produced T cells.

Unique molecular identifiers were used in preparing the TCRbeta library. TCRdb re-called the PCR reads with MiXCR, one entry per CDR3 protein. Of about 340,000 distinct CDR3 sequences listed, around 16% were seen once; the top ten hold roughly 40%. The V gene lost 6 bases and the J gene lost 1 base, with 11 bases spanning the gap. The CDR3 extends over 14 amino acids. The V call is TRBV12-3 or TRBV12-4, the J call TRBJ2-3, with TRBD2 as a possible D gene (5 bases). This clonotype originated in a male patient under 10 years old who had a stem cell transplant for acute lymphoblastic leukemia, so the T cells may come from the graft donor. The sequenced sample was PBMCs, mostly from graft donor cells, obtained 360 days after TCRalphabeta/CD19-depleted stem cell transplant. The CDR3 region is CASSPDWGTDTQYF. The CDR3 DNA is TGTGCCAGCAGCCCGGACTGGGGCACAGATACGCAGTATTTT.